One sample yielded the 30 T cell receptor beta chains listed below, sequenced in a study of shared clonotypes between healthy human individuals. TCRdb's copy holds only in-frame clones and misses some; the assay was immunoSEQ multiplex PCR. This sample carries 780,000 or so clones, roughly 72% of them seen once, and the ten largest clones take less than 2%. The source material was memory CD4+ T cells sorted from blood. Subset noted: CD45RA-negative fraction. The origin of the receptors is a woman in her twenties or thirties in good health.

Notes on this clone: The identical CDR3 is also encoded by other nucleotide sequences in the sample. The chain couples TRBV5-1 to TRBJ2-7; D gene unclear. CDR3 length: 13 amino acids. CDR1 and CDR2 from the germline V gene are SGHRS and YFSETQ. V was pared by 0 bases and J by 4 bases, with 8 bases between. The CDR3 protein is CASSLETLYEQYF. The CDR3 DNA is TGCGCCAGCAGCTTGGAGACGTTATACGAGCAGTACTTC.

This clone has just one count. Within the sample, other DNA sequences also encode this same CDR3. The V call is TRBV6-1, the J call TRBJ1-2; D is undetermined. Trimming took off 9 bases at V and 1 base at J, with 9 bases between the two ends. The CDR3 is made up of 12 amino acids. Germline CDR1 reads MNHNS; CDR2 reads SASEGT. CDR3 region: CASRRVNYGYTF. Here the CDR3 DNA reads TGTGCCAGTCGTCGGGTTAACTATGGCTACACCTTC.

The chain is built from TRBV25-1 and TRBJ1-4; D not certain. The CDR3 contains 11 residues. Germline CDR1 reads MGHDK; CDR2 reads SYGVNS. CDR3 region: CASSTNEKLFF. In DNA, the CDR3 is TGTGCTTCGAGCACTAATGAAAAACTGTTTTTT. The variable domain in full, completed from reference TRBV25-1 and TRBJ1-4, reads EADIYQTPRYLVIGTGKKITLECSQTMGHDKMYWYQQDPGMELHLIHYSYGVNSTEKGDLSSESTVSRIRTEHFPLTLESARPSHTSQYLCASSTNEKLFFGSGTQLSVL.

The CDR3 loop is CASSKAPYPEDEQYF. The CDR3, as DNA: TGTGCCAGCAGCAAAGCGCCCTACCCCGAGGACGAGCAGTACTTC. The chain joins TRBV21-1 to TRBJ2-7; no DNA check was done on the table's D call, TRBD2. TRBV21-1 is shown as a pseudogene. The CDR3 runs to 15 residues.

The genes are TRBV5-1 and TRBJ2-7; 7 positions agree with TRBD2. Germline V gives CDR1 SGHRS, CDR2 YFSETQ. V lost 2 bases, J lost 4 bases, and 9 bases stayed unmatched. CDR3 length: 15 amino acids. CDR3 in amino acids: CASSLSVRGNYEQYF. The CDR3 nucleotides are TGCGCCAGCAGCTTATCTGTGCGGGGGAATTACGAGCAGTACTTC.

The gene calls are TRBV28 and TRBJ2-3; possibly TRBD1 for D (7 bases). The CDR3 runs 15 residues. The V gene's germline CDR1 is MDHEN and CDR2 SYDVKM. Trimming pared 6 bases from V and 9 bases from J, leaving 22 bases between. This chain's CDR3 is CASSKPQGGVRTQYF. Written as DNA, the CDR3 is TGTGCCAGCAGCAAACCTCAGGGGGGAGTAAGGACGCAGTATTTT.

The chain recombines TRBV5-1 with TRBJ2-1; 10 bases are shared with TRBD1. The germline V gene encodes CDR1 SGHRS and CDR2 YFSETQ. This CDR3 region has 16 residues. V was pared by 4 bases and J by 5 bases, with 9 bases of the junction left unmatched. As DNA, the CDR3 is TGCGCCAGCAGCGGAGTACTAGACAGGGGGCACAATGAGCAGTTCTTC. Protein product: CASSGVLDRGHNEQFF.

The chain links TRBV27 to TRBJ2-1, with a possible D match to TRBD1 (5 bases). The CDR3 totals 14 residues. Germline V gene data show CDR1 as MNHEY and CDR2 as SMNVEV (reference sequence). V shed 4 bases and J shed 9 bases, with 16 bases lying between them. Here the CDR3 DNA reads TGTGCCAGCAGTTCTTTAGGGGAATACGGTGAGCAGTTCTTC. It specifies CASSSLGEYGEQFF.

The rearrangement links TRBV15 to TRBJ2-3; 8 nucleotides align to TRBD2. This CDR3 contains 14 residues. Germline lookup yields CDR1 LNHNV and CDR2 YYDKDF (reference sequence). Trimming took 1 base from V and 11 from J; bases not matched to a gene: 8. The CDR3 bases are TGTGCCACCAGCAGAGGGGATTGGGCGGGAGGGCAGTATTTT. Protein: CATSRGDWAGGQYF. Drawing the rest from reference TRBV15 and TRBJ2-3, the complete variable domain is DAMVIQNPRYQVTQFGKPVTLSCSQTLNHNVMYWYQQKSSQAPKLLFHYYDKDFNNEADTPDNFQSRRPNTSFCFLDIRSPGLGDTAMYLCATSRGDWAGGQYFGPGTRLTVL.

Only one count was recorded for this clone. The chain joins TRBV19 to TRBJ1-2, with TRBD1 as a possible D gene (5 bases). V shed 5 bases and J shed 4 bases, with 20 bases lying between them. CDR1 and CDR2 from the germline V gene are LNHDA and SQIVND (reference sequence). The CDR3 is 16 residues long. Here the CDR3 DNA reads TGTGCCAGTAGTCCGCGGGCCGGGGGGGATGCCTATGGCTACACCTTC. The encoded protein is CASSPRAGGDAYGYTF.

The chain recombines TRBV13 with TRBJ2-1; 7 bases match TRBD1. The CDR3 consists of 16 residues. Germline CDR1 reads PRHDT; CDR2 reads FYEKMQ (reference sequence). The junction had 3 bases not matched to a gene; V was cut back by 0 bases and J by 1 base. CDR3 sequence reads: CASSLGAGGSYNEQFF. The CDR3 coding sequence is TGTGCCAGCAGCTTAGGGGCAGGGGGATCCTACAATGAGCAGTTCTTC.

The gene calls are TRBV10-1 and TRBJ2-7, with unresolved D. The V end lost 1 base, the J end lost 5 bases, and 3 bases lay between the germline ends. There are 11 residues in the CDR3. Germline V gene data show CDR1 as WNHNN and CDR2 as SYGVQD (reference sequence). The CDR3 bases are TGCGCCAGCAGTGAGTTGAACGAGCAGTACTTC. Translation: CASSELNEQYF.

The V call is TRBV11-2, the J call TRBJ2-7; 11 bases map to TRBD2. Germline lookup yields CDR1 SGHAT and CDR2 FQNNGV. Unmatched junction bases numbered 4, after V lost 2 bases and J lost 7 bases. The CDR3 has 14 residues. The CDR3, as DNA: TGTGCCAGCAGCTTAACTAGCGGGAGTAAAGAGCAGTACTTC. This codes for CASSLTSGSKEQYF.

J is TRBJ2-5 and V is TRBV6-1; D possibly uses TRBD1 or TRBD2 (5 bases each). Germline V gives CDR1 MNHNS, CDR2 SASEGT. V was clipped by 2 bases and J by 1 base, with 11 bases between them. There are 15 residues in the CDR3. CDR3 nucleotide sequence: TGTGCCAGCAGTGAACATGGGGGTGCCCAAGAGACCCAGTACTTC. Residues: CASSEHGGAQETQYF.

This clone was observed a single time. The J gene is TRBJ1-1, the V gene TRBV29-1, with D hard to call. The V gene's germline CDR1 is SQVTM and CDR2 ANQGSEA. Trimming shortened V by 4 bases and J by 3 bases, and 21 bases separated the two germline ends. The length of the CDR3 is 16 residues. The CDR3 coding sequence is TGCAGCGTTGTAGAGGTAGGGTTTCGGAGGGACACTGAAGCTTTCTTT. It yields the protein CSVVEVGFRRDTEAFF.

The J gene is TRBJ1-3, the V gene TRBV6-6; a weak D match, TRBD1 (6 bases). V dropped 8 bases and J dropped 4 bases, with 12 bases sitting between them. CDR1 is MNHNY, CDR2 SVGAGI, per germline (reference sequence). The CDR3 totals 13 residues. Here the CDR3 DNA reads TGTGCCAGCTTCCCCGGGACAGGAAACACCATATATTTT. Its translation is CASFPGTGNTIYF.

The gene calls are TRBV29-1 and TRBJ2-1; 14 positions match TRBD2. V dropped 7 bases and J dropped 9; count of bases not matched to a gene: 5. Germline CDR1 is SQVTM and CDR2 is ANQGSEA. The CDR3 covers 13 residues. The CDR3 sequence: CSARLAGGVEQFF. As DNA, the CDR3 is TGCAGCGCTCGACTAGCGGGAGGGGTTGAGCAGTTCTTC.

This clone was recorded once. The chain links TRBV15 to TRBJ1-5; no firm D call. V lost 1 base, J lost 7 bases, and 17 bases lay in between. The length of the CDR3 is 16 residues. The germline gives CDR1 LNHNV, CDR2 YYDKDF (reference sequence). As DNA, the CDR3 is TGTGCCACCAGCAGAGTAAATTACGAGGGAATGCAGCCCCAGCATTTT. This codes for CATSRVNYEGMQPQHF.

This clone appeared a single time. This chain links TRBV18 with TRBJ2-1, with 13 bases matching TRBD2. The length of the CDR3 is 22 residues. V shed 0 bases and J 10 bases; nucleotides not matched to a gene: 24. Germline V gene lookup returns CDR1 KGHSH and CDR2 LQKENI. The CDR3 here is CASSPPGRAGLAGLLWGDEQFF. Here the CDR3 DNA reads TGTGCCAGCTCACCACCGGGACGCGCGGGACTAGCGGGACTATTATGGGGCGACGAGCAGTTCTTC.

The chain employs TRBV6-5 and TRBJ2-5; D perhaps matches TRBD1 (5 bases). This CDR3 contains 15 residues. Per germline, CDR1 MNHEY and CDR2 SVGAGI. Trimming stripped 0 bases from V and 3 bases from J, with 11 bases between. The CDR3 reads CASSYSSHRKETQYF. The CDR3, as DNA: TGTGCCAGCAGTTACTCGTCCCACAGGAAAGAGACCCAGTACTTC.

V is TRBV5-8 and J is TRBJ2-7; D is undetermined. Germline CDR1 and CDR2: SGHTS and YDEGEE. The length of the CDR3 is 10 residues. V was shortened by 4 bases and J by 4 bases, with 3 bases between the two germline ends. CDR3: CASSLYEQYF. In DNA form, the CDR3 reads TGTGCCAGCAGCCTTTACGAGCAGTACTTC.

The rearrangement links TRBV4-2 to TRBJ2-3; D might be TRBD1 (6 bases). Trimming shortened V by 0 bases and J by 1 base, and 11 bases separated the two germline ends. The CDR3 spans 16 residues. CDR1 LGHNA and CDR2 YNFKEQ come from the germline V gene. Here the CDR3 DNA reads TGTGCCAGCAGCCAAGAGGTACAGGGCCGCACAGATACGCAGTATTTT. This encodes CASSQEVQGRTDTQYF.

This rearrangement joins TRBV28 to TRBJ1-2; D is unclear. Germline CDR1 is MDHEN and CDR2 is SYDVKM. The CDR3 is 11 residues long. CDR3 sequence: CVSSPNYGYTF. The CDR3 DNA reads as TGTGTGAGCAGCCCCAACTATGGCTACACCTTC.

The chain recombines TRBV5-1 with TRBJ1-1; 7 bases align to TRBD1. J lost 3 bases, V lost 0 bases, and 8 bases had no gene match. The CDR3 is 16 amino acids. Germline V CDR1 and CDR2: SGHRS, YFSETQ. The CDR3 reads CASSLGGLTGDTEAFF. The CDR3 DNA reads as TGCGCCAGCAGCTTGGGGGGCTTAACAGGGGACACTGAAGCTTTCTTT.

V usage is TRBV5-4 and J usage is TRBJ1-2, with unresolved D. V lost 0 bases and J 7 bases, leaving 16 bases between the germline ends. CDR3 length: 15 residues. The V gene's germline CDR1 is SGHNT and CDR2 YYREEE (reference sequence). The CDR3 nucleotides read TGTGCCAGCAGCTTGGCCTCGGCGGGCCCGCGTGGCTACACCTTC. It codes for CASSLASAGPRGYTF.

This clone appeared once. The V and J genes are TRBV6-1 and TRBJ1-1, with a weak D call TRBD1 (5 bases). CDR1 MNHNS and CDR2 SASEGT come from the germline V gene. The CDR3 totals 14 residues. Trimming took 9 bases from V and 0 from J, leaving 14 bases between them. The CDR3 nucleotides read TGTGCCAGTTCCAGGGCGGACGTGAACACTGAAGCTTTCTTT. This gives the protein CASSRADVNTEAFF.

This chain uses TRBV28 with TRBJ2-5; D might be TRBD1 (6 bases). V was clipped by 5 bases and J by 1 base, with 14 bases between them. This CDR3 comprises 15 residues. CDR1 and CDR2 (germline): MDHEN, SYDVKM. CDR3 DNA sequence: TGTGCCAGCAGTCCGCCCCAGGGGACCCAAGAGACCCAGTACTTC. This sequence encodes CASSPPQGTQETQYF.

J is TRBJ2-7 and V is TRBV6-6, with 9 bases aligning to TRBD1. The CDR3 runs 14 residues. Germline V CDR1 and CDR2: MNHNY, SVGAGI (reference sequence). The V and J ends lost 4 bases and 3 bases, in that order; junction bases with no gene match: 4. The CDR3 bases are TGTGCCAGCAGTTCTCCGGGACAGGGCTACGAGCAGTACTTC. It translates to CASSSPGQGYEQYF.

The gene calls are TRBV10-3 and TRBJ2-1; D not certain. Germline V gene data show CDR1 as ENHRY and CDR2 as SYGVKD. The CDR3 loop spans 14 amino acids. V was pared by 2 bases and J by 5 bases, with 10 bases between. CDR3 nucleotides: TGTGCCATCAGTGAGCCAAGTAGGAACAATGAGCAGTTCTTC. Translated, it gives CAISEPSRNNEQFF.

This clone was seen a handful of times. CDR3 amino acids: CASSLRPPPDTGELFF. In nucleotides, the CDR3 is TGTGCCAGCAGCCTTAGGCCCCCACCAGACACCGGGGAGCTGTTTTTT. The chain employs TRBV2 and TRBJ2-2; no reliable D call. V lost 6 bases, J lost 3 bases, and 17 bases lay in between. CDR3 length: 16 residues. Germline loops: CDR1 SNHLY, CDR2 FYNNEI.